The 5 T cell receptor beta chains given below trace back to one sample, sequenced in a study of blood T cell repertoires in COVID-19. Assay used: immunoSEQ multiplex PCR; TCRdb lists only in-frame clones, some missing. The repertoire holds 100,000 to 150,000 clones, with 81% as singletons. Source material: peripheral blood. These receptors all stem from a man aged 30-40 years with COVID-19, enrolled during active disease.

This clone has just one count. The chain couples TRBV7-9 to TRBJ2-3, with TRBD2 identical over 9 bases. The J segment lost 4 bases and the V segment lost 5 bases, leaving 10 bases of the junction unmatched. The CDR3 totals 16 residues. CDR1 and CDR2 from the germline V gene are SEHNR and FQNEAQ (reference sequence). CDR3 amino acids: CASSPGAGGLADTQYF. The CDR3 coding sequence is TGTGCCAGCAGCCCCGGCGCGGGGGGGCTGGCAGATACGCAGTATTTT.

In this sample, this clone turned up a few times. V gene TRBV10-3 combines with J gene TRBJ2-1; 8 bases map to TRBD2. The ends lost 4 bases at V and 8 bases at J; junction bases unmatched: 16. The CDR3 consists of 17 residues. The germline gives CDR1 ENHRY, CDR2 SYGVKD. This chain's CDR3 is CAISARVRREDNYEQFF. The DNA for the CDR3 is TGTGCCATCAGTGCAAGGGTCAGGCGGGAGGATAACTATGAGCAGTTCTTC.

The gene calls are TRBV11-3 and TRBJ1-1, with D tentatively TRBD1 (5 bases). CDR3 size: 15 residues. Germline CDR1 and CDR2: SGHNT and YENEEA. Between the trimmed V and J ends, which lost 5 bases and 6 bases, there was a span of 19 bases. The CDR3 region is CASSRDHGGEPEAFF. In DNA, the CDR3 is TGTGCCAGCAGCCGAGACCATGGGGGGGAACCTGAAGCTTTCTTT.

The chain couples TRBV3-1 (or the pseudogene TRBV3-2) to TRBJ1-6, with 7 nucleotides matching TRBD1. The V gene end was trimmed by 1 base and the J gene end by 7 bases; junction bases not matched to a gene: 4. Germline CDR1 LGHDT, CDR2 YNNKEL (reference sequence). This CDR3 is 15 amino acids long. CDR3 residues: CASSQGRGRNSPLHF. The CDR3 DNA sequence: TGTGCCAGCAGCCAAGGAAGGGGGCGCAATTCACCCCTCCACTTT.

CDR3 sequence (DNA): TGTGCCTGGAGGACGTGGGGAGGAGGCTCCTATAATTCACCCCTCCACTTT. It is translated as CAWRTWGGGSYNSPLHF. The chain is built from TRBV30 and TRBJ1-6; D unclear. CDR1 is GTSNPN, CDR2 SVGIG, per germline (reference sequence). The CDR3 runs 17 residues. With 3 bases removed from V and 0 bases from J, the gap between germline ends came to 15 bases.